Listed below are T cell receptor beta chains from one sample, sequenced in a study of T-cell reconstitution after alpha-beta-depleted transplantation in children. TCRdb independently ran MiXCR on the PCR reads; one entry per CDR3 protein. The table has 400,000 to 450,000 distinct CDR3 sequences, about 40% seen once; the top ten hold 27%. This specimen was PBMCs, taken before TCRalphabeta/CD19-depleted stem cell transplant. These receptors were collected from a girl aged 2 to 9 with aplastic anemia, due to receive a stem cell transplant. Both conserved end residues are part of each CDR3. Clone sizes are given selectively: once, few, many, or a class where the clone is expanded.

V: TRBV4-2
size: NA
J: TRBJ2-3
CDR3: CASSQDTAGVTDTQYF

V: TRBV7-8
size: NA
J: TRBJ1-1
CDR3: CASSLPAGRKTEAFF

V: TRBV29-1
size: few
J: TRBJ1-5
CDR3: CSVESGPNQPQHF

V: TRBV12-3/TRBV12-4
size: once
J: TRBJ1-5
CDR3: CASSLQGQINQPQHF

V: TRBV20-1
size: NA
J: TRBJ1-2
CDR3: CSASGTGYGDTF

V: TRBV7-9
size: few
J: TRBJ1-1
CDR3: CASSLARNMNTEAFF

V: TRBV5-1
size: NA
J: TRBJ2-2
CDR3: CASSTKPNAGVATGELFF

V: TRBV5-8
size: NA
J: TRBJ2-3
CDR3: CASSSGRFTDTQYF

V: TRBV7-2
size: NA
J: TRBJ2-1
CDR3: CASNKRAGGSYNEQFF

V: TRBV20-1
size: many
J: TRBJ2-4
CDR3: CSARELRDIQYF

V: TRBV5-1
size: NA
J: TRBJ2-5
CDR3: CASSYGTGRGETQYF

V: TRBV10-3
size: NA
J: TRBJ2-1
CDR3: CAISVSGASSYNEQFF

V: TRBV9
size: few
J: TRBJ2-3
CDR3: CASSVYFADTQYF

V: TRBV28
size: many
J: TRBJ2-3
CDR3: CASSLMGPGLAGNWGTIDTQYF

V: TRBV20-1
size: NA
J: TRBJ1-4
CDR3: CSAPGTANEKLFF

V: TRBV27
size: NA
J: TRBJ2-3
CDR3: CASSSFITGGTDTQYF

V: TRBV20-1
size: NA
J: TRBJ1-6
CDR3: CSARDLNVNSPLHF

V: TRBV28
size: many
J: TRBJ2-1
CDR3: CASSSGPSSYNEQFF

V: TRBV6-5
size: few
J: TRBJ2-1
CDR3: CASSPSGVGQFF

V: TRBV7-6
size: NA
J: TRBJ1-6
CDR3: CASSLGPRQGSPLHF

V: TRBV4-2
size: NA
J: TRBJ2-1
CDR3: CASSRTSGLERFF

V: TRBV5-6
size: few
J: TRBJ2-2
CDR3: CASSLVQRVNTGELFF

V: TRBV6-2/TRBV6-3
size: many
J: TRBJ2-7
CDR3: CASSYSPLGWGRDYEQYF

V: TRBV18
size: NA
J: TRBJ2-7
CDR3: CASSPGLAVSYEQYF

V: TRBV27
size: NA
J: TRBJ2-2
CDR3: CASKGLAGPNTGELFF

V: TRBV6-1
size: NA
J: TRBJ1-1
CDR3: CATKTGDTEAFF

V: TRBV28
size: NA
J: TRBJ1-5
CDR3: CASSPIRDQLFRPQHF

V: TRBV4-1
size: NA
J: TRBJ2-1
CDR3: CASSQDPSGRFYKERFF

V: TRBV6-5
size: many
J: TRBJ2-7
CDR3: CASSYTGTGAYEQYF

V: TRBV7-8
size: few
J: TRBJ2-1
CDR3: CASSLSWPMRPRNEQFF

V: TRBV7-9
size: few
J: TRBJ2-3
CDR3: CASSLRPGTVTDTQYF

V: TRBV3-1
size: few
J: TRBJ2-1
CDR3: CASSPGTRYNEQFF

V: TRBV20-1
size: NA
J: TRBJ2-3
CDR3: CSARQRGSPSTDTQYF

V: TRBV12-3/TRBV12-4
size: NA
J: TRBJ2-1
CDR3: CASSLGTSASNEQFF

V: TRBV28
size: many
J: TRBJ2-7
CDR3: CASRPTLGGSNEQYF

V: TRBV7-9
size: NA
J: TRBJ2-1
CDR3: CATSRTSGKIEQFF

V: TRBV21-1
size: few
J: TRBJ1-2
CDR3: CASSKDPGSYGYTF

V: TRBV29-1
size: few
J: TRBJ2-1
CDR3: CSVGGQGMYNEQFF

V: TRBV20-1
size: few
J: TRBJ2-3
CDR3: CSARDGQDTQYF

V: TRBV6-5
size: many
J: TRBJ2-5
CDR3: CASSYSRPGAETQYF

V: TRBV4-3
size: NA
J: TRBJ2-2
CDR3: CASSHVTRGDGELFF